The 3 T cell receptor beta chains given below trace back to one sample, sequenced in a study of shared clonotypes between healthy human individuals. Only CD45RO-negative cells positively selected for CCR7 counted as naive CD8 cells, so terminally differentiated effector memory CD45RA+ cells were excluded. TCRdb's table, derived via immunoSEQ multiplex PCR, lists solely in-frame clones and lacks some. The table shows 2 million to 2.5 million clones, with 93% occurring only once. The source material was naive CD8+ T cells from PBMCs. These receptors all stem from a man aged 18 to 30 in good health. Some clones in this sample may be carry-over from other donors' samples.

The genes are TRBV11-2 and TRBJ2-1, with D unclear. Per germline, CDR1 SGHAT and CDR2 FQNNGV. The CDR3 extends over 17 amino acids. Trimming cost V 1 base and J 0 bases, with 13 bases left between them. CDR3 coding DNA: TGTGCCAGCAGCTTAGGGTTTCACTATAGCTCCTACAATGAGCAGTTCTTC. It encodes CASSLGFHYSSYNEQFF. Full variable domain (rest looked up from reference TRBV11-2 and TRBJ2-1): EAGVAQSPRYKIIEKRQSVAFWCNPISGHATLYWYQQILGQGPKLLIQFQNNGVVDDSQLPKDRFSAERLKGVDSTLKIQPAKLEDSAVYLCASSLGFHYSSYNEQFFGPGTRLTVL.

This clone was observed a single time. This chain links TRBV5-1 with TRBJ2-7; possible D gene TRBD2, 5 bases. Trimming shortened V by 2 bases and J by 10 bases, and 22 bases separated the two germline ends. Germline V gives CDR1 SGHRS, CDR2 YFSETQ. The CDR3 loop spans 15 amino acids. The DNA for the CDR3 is TGCGCCAGCAGCTTCGGTGAACCGAGACTACGAGAACAGTACTTC. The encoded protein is CASSFGEPRLREQYF.

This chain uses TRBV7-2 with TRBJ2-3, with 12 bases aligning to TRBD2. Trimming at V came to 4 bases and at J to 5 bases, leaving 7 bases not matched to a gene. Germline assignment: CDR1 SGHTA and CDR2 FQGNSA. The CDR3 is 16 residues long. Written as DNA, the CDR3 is TGTGCCAGCAGCTCTCTAGCGGGAGGGACGGGAGATACGCAGTATTTT. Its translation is CASSSLAGGTGDTQYF. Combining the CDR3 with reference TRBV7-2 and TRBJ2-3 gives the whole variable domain GAGVSQSPSNKVTEKGKDVELRCDPISGHTALYWYRQSLGQGLEFLIYFQGNSAPDKSGLPSDRFSAERTGGSVSTLTIQRTQQEDSAVYLCASSSLAGGTGDTQYFGPGTRLTVL.